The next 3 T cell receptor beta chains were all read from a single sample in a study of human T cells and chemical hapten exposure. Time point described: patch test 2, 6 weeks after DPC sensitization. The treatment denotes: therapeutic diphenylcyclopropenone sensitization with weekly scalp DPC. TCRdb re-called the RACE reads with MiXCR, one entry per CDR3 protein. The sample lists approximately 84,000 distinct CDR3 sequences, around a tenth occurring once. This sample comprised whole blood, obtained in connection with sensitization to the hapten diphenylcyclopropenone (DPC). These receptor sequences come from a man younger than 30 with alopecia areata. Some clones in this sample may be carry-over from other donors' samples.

The CDR3: CASSEAQGSYQPQHF. Written as DNA, the CDR3 is TGTGCCAGCAGTGAAGCTCAGGGAAGTTATCAGCCCCAGCATTTT. V is TRBV2 and J is TRBJ1-5; TRBD1 is a possible D gene (5 bases). V dropped 0 bases and J dropped 5 bases, with 11 bases sitting between them. CDR3 length: 15 residues. Germline-derived CDR1 and CDR2 are SNHLY and FYNNEI.

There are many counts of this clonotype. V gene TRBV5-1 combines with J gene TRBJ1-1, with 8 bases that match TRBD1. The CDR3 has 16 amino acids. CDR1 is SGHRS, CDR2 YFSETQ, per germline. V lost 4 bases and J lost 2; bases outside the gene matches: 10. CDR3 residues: CASSGTGWGPNTEAFF. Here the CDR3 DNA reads TGCGCCAGCAGCGGGACAGGTTGGGGCCCCAACACTGAAGCTTTCTTT.

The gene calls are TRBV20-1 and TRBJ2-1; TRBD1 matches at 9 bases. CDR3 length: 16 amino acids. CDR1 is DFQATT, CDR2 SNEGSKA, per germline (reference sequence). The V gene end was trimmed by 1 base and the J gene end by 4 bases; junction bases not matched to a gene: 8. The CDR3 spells CSARGPDRGDYNEQFF. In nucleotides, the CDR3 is TGCAGTGCTAGAGGCCCCGACAGGGGGGATTACAATGAGCAGTTCTTC.